This T cell receptor beta chain is drawn from a study of OX40 agonist ivuxolimab in advanced cancers. In the study overall: Averaging roughly 60 years in age, with a range of roughly 23 to 85, the cohort was more than 75% male.

Autoimmune disease history or systemic immunosuppression led to patients being barred. Sequenced by immunoSEQ multiplex PCR; TCRdb stores in-frame clones only, minus some. The sample lists about 130,000 clones, 90% seen once, with 1.1% in the top ten. The CDR3 sequence is 13 residues long. Per the germline V gene, CDR1 is MDHEN and CDR2 is SYDVKM. V gave up 4 bases and J gave up 5 bases, with 11 bases separating them. V usage is TRBV28 and J usage is TRBJ1-1; TRBD1 is a possible D gene (6 bases). This clonotype originated in an adult with an advanced solid tumor such as melanoma, head and neck, liver or kidney cancer. This sample comprised CD4+ or CD8+ T cells sorted from blood, obtained in a trial of the OX40 agonist ivuxolimab. DNA of the CDR3: TGTGCCAGCAGTTACCAGGGGCGTACTGAAGCTTTCTTT. This encodes CASSYQGRTEAFF.